This TCR beta chain is drawn from a study of cytomegalovirus exposure and HLA in healthy donors. Findings of the study overall: Specificity for CMV antigens was confirmed in vitro for three of the CMV-associated chains.

Trimming removed 5 bases at V and 1 base at J, with 14 bases between. CDR1 is MNHEY and CDR2 is SVGAGI in the germline V gene. The length of the CDR3 is 15 residues. Separate from the approximately 700-subject first cohort was the approximately 130-subject validation cohort, to which the donors belonged. Ten or more counts support this clone. Its cognate antigen is unknown. The assay was immunoSEQ multiplex PCR, and TCRdb's table has in-frame clones only and misses some. The sample records 200,000 or so clones, more than 65% being singletons. The rearrangement uses TRBV6-5 and TRBJ1-1; the D is unclear. The clonotype was recovered from a woman in her 30s in good health and CMV-seropositive. Material: PBMCs. The CDR3 DNA follows: TGTGCCAGCAGTGCCCATACAGAGGGGAACACTGAAGCTTTCTTT. Translation gives CASSAHTEGNTEAFF.